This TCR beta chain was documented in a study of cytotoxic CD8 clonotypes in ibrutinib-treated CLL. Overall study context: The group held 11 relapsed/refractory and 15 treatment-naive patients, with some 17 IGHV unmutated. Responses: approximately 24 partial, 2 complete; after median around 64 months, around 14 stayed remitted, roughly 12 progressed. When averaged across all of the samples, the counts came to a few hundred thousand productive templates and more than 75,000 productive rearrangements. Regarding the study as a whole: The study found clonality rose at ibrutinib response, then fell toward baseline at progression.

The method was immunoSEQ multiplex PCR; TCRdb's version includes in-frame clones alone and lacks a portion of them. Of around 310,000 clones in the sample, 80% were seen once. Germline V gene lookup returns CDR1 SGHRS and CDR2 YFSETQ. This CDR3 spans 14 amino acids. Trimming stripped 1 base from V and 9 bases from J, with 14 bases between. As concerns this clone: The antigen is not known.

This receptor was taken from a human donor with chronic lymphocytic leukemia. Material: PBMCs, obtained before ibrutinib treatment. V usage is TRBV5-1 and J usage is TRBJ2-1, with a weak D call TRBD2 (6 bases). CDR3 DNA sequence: TGCGCCAGCAGCTTGATTTCGGGAGCGGGTGAGCAGTTCTTC. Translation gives CASSLISGAGEQFF.